The 13 T cell receptor beta chains below all came from one sample that was sequenced in a study of T cells after yellow fever vaccination. TCRdb processed the 5' RACE reads anew with MiXCR; each CDR3 protein has one entry. This sample has about 160,000 distinct CDR3 sequences, with over 7% found just once. The material sequenced was CD8+ T cells sorted from PBMCs, taken 45 days after the yellow fever booster vaccination. The receptors here all came from a man younger than 35 who received the YFV17D yellow fever vaccine.

The chain has TRBV29-1 and TRBJ1-2, with D unclear. V lost 4 bases and J 6 bases, leaving 9 bases between the germline ends. CDR1 is SQVTM and CDR2 is ANQGSEA in the germline V gene. The CDR3 spans 11 residues. Here the CDR3 DNA reads TGCAGCGTTGGGGAATTTGATGGCTACACCTTC. It is translated as CSVGEFDGYTF.

This clonotype was seen more than once but under ten times. V gene TRBV2 combines with J gene TRBJ2-7, with TRBD1 as a possible D gene (5 bases). This CDR3 has 11 amino acids. CDR1 is SNHLY and CDR2 is FYNNEI in the germline V gene. The V gene lost 8 bases and the J gene lost 2 bases, with 7 bases spanning the gap. CDR3 bases: TGTGCCAGCGGACACCCCTACGAGCAGTACTTC. It codes for CASGHPYEQYF.

This clonotype was detected a few times. This rearrangement joins TRBV7-6 to TRBJ2-7, with 9 bases lining up with TRBD1. This CDR3 has 15 amino acids. CDR1 and CDR2 (germline): SGHVS, FNYEAQ. V shed 4 bases and J 3 bases; nucleotides not matched to a gene: 7. DNA for the CDR3: TGTGCCAGCAGCTACGGACAGGGGAGCTTCTACGAGCAGTACGTC. Its translation is CASSYGQGSFYEQYV.

This rearrangement joins TRBV6-2 or TRBV6-3 to TRBJ2-7; 8 nucleotides line up with TRBD2. Germline trimming cut 4 bases from V and 3 bases from J; bases unmatched to any gene: 5. The germline CDR1 and CDR2 sequences are MNHEY and SVGEGT. CDR3 length equals 14 residues. In DNA, the CDR3 is TGTGCCAGCAGTTTTGGGACTAGTGTCTACGAGCAGTACGTC. It is translated as CASSFGTSVYEQYV.

This clonotype was seen more than once but under ten times. V gene TRBV6-2 or TRBV6-3 combines with J gene TRBJ1-2; TRBD1 is a possible D gene (6 bases). Trimming pared 6 bases from V and 8 bases from J, leaving 19 bases between. CDR1 and CDR2 from the germline V gene are MNHEY and SVGEGT. The CDR3 is 14 amino acids. The chain's CDR3 is CASSHPFYRDGYTF. DNA of the CDR3: TGTGCCAGCAGCCACCCCTTTTACAGGGACGGCTACACCTTC.

This clonotype was counted many times. The chain uses TRBV27 and TRBJ1-6; a weak D match, TRBD1 (6 bases). Germline CDR1 MNHEY, CDR2 SMNVEV (reference sequence). The CDR3 consists of 17 residues. Trimming removed 2 bases at V and 5 bases at J, with 16 bases between. CDR3 amino acids: CASSLRGTPVNNSPLHF. The DNA for the CDR3 is TGTGCCAGCAGTTTACGCGGGACACCTGTTAATAATTCACCCCTCCACTTT.

There are a few counts of this clonotype. V usage is TRBV19 and J usage is TRBJ1-1; 7 nucleotides align to TRBD1. V shed 3 bases, J shed 5 bases, and the junction held 12 bases outside the gene matches. CDR3 size: 16 residues. CDR1 is LNHDA and CDR2 is SQIVND in the germline V gene (reference sequence). Here the CDR3 reads CASSIPSGGRGTEAFF. The CDR3 nucleotides read TGTGCCAGTAGTATCCCCTCAGGGGGACGGGGGACTGAAGCTTTCTTT.

This clonotype was seen at least ten times. This chain joins TRBV3-1 and TRBJ2-1; perhaps TRBD2 as D (7 bases). Trimming removed 0 bases at V and 3 bases at J, with 12 bases between. Germline V gene lookup returns CDR1 LGHDT and CDR2 YNNKEL (reference sequence). The CDR3 contains 16 residues. CDR3 sequence (DNA): TGTGCCAGCAGCCAAGAAAGGGGGGGCCTCTACAATGAGCAGTTCTTC. This codes for CASSQERGGLYNEQFF.

By share, this clonotype counts as medium-sized. This rearrangement joins TRBV11-2 to TRBJ1-5; D is unresolved. CDR1 and CDR2 from the germline V gene are SGHAT and FQNNGV. V lost 0 bases, J lost 4 bases, and 7 bases lay in between. The CDR3 totals 14 residues. This chain's CDR3 is CASSLDGGNQPQHF. The CDR3 nucleotides are TGTGCCAGCAGCTTAGATGGCGGGAATCAGCCCCAGCATTTT.

The CDR3 protein is CASRYAGYQPQHF. In DNA form, the CDR3 reads TGTGCCAGCAGGTATGCAGGGTATCAGCCCCAGCATTTT. The chain uses TRBV6-6 and TRBJ1-5; D is possibly TRBD1 (5 bases). Per germline, CDR1 MNHNY and CDR2 SVGAGI (reference sequence). The CDR3 spans 13 residues. V was trimmed by 6 bases and J by 5 bases, leaving 11 bases between them.

V usage is TRBV6-2 or TRBV6-3 and J usage is TRBJ2-3, with D possibly called TRBD1 or TRBD2 (5 bases each). The CDR3 has 16 amino acids. V lost 2 bases to trimming and J lost 4 bases, with 16 bases between them. Germline CDR1 and CDR2: MNHEY and SVGEGT. The CDR3 DNA reads TGTGCCAGCAGTTACGTTGAGGGGTATTCGTCAGATACGCAGTATTTT. It codes for CASSYVEGYSSDTQYF.

The rearrangement links TRBV6-2 or TRBV6-3 to TRBJ2-7; 13 bases agree with TRBD2. Germline CDR1 and CDR2: MNHEY and SVGEGT. After removal of 5 bases from V and 2 bases from J, the junction contained 6 bases not matched to a gene. CDR3 length: 16 residues. The CDR3 DNA follows: TGTGCCAGCAGTCTCCCGGGACTAGCGGGGACCTACGAGCAGTACGTC. It translates to CASSLPGLAGTYEQYV.

This clonotype was counted many times. The J gene is TRBJ1-1, the V gene TRBV9; D call uncertain. Germline V gives CDR1 SGDLS, CDR2 YYNGEE. The V end lost 0 bases, the J end lost 0 bases, and 9 bases lay between the germline ends. The CDR3 is 15 residues long. Written as DNA, the CDR3 is TGTGCCAGCAGCGTAGTAACGGGTATGAACACTGAAGCTTTCTTT. Protein product: CASSVVTGMNTEAFF.